A selection of T cell receptor beta chains follows, all from one sample in a study of cytomegalovirus exposure and HLA in healthy donors. Sequencing was performed with immunoSEQ multiplex PCR; in TCRdb, only in-frame clones are kept and a portion is missing. Of about 130,000 clones listed, about 82% are singletons. Input material: PBMCs. The receptors stem from a boy between 10 and 17 years old in good health and CMV-seronegative. The CDR3 runs from the conserved cysteine through the conserved F or W. The D gene is left open where the match is weak. The size field is filled for only some rows; it gives once, few, many or a size class.

v_call	clone_size	j_call	d_call	cdr3_nt	cdr3_aa
TRBV5-1	-	TRBJ2-2	TRBD2	TGCGCCAGCAGCTGGACTAGCGGAGCGAACACCGGGGAGCTGTTTTTT	CASSWTSGANTGELFF
TRBV19	-	TRBJ2-2	TRBD1	TGTGCCAGTAGTATCGGACAGGGGAGCTACACCGGGGAGCTGTTTTTT	CASSIGQGSYTGELFF
TRBV29-1	few	TRBJ2-2	TRBD1	TGCAGCGTTGATTTAGGGGGCGGTGGCACCGGGGAGCTGTTTTTT	CSVDLGGGGTGELFF
TRBV7-9	-	TRBJ1-2	-	TGTGCCAGCAGCTCCCTTCGGTACTCTTCTCTCTATGGCTACACCTTC	CASSSLRYSSLYGYTF
TRBV5-4	-	TRBJ1-2	TRBD1	TGTGCCAGCTCATCGGGACAGGGATCTGGCTACACCTTC	CASSSGQGSGYTF
TRBV18	-	TRBJ1-5	-	TGTGCCAGCTCTGGGGGGGGACTCAATCAGCCCCAGCATTTT	CASSGGGLNQPQHF
TRBV9	-	TRBJ2-7	TRBD1	TGTGCCAGCAGCGCGGGGACGGGACAGTTAAACTACGAGCAGTACTTC	CASSAGTGQLNYEQYF
TRBV13	-	TRBJ2-5	-	TGTGCCAGCAGCTTAGGGCCCCCCGGGTCGGAGCAGTACTTC	CASSLGPPGSEQYF
TRBV4-3	-	TRBJ2-7	TRBD2	TGCGCCAGCAGCCGCGGACTAGATCCCATCCACGAGCAGTACTTC	CASSRGLDPIHEQYF
TRBV29-1	-	TRBJ2-1	-	TGCAGCGTTTGGACGGCTAGGGGGCAGTTCTTC	CSVWTARGQFF
TRBV7-2	-	TRBJ2-7	-	TGTGCCAGCAGTTCAGATCCGGGACATTGGGAGCAGTACTTC	CASSSDPGHWEQYF
TRBV5-4	-	TRBJ2-7	TRBD1	TGTGCCAGCAGCTTCCGGGACAGGGGCTACGAGCAGTACTTC	CASSFRDRGYEQYF
TRBV19	few	TRBJ2-7	-	TGTGCCAGTAGTATAAGAGGTGGTGCCTACGAGCAGTACTTC	CASSIRGGAYEQYF
TRBV21-1	-	TRBJ2-3	-	TGTGCCAGCACCGGAAACGGACTAGCGGGAGAAGATACGCAGTATTTT	CASTGNGLAGEDTQYF
TRBV6-1	-	TRBJ1-2	-	TGTGCCAGCAGTAGACAGATTTATGGCTACACCTTC	CASSRQIYGYTF
TRBV19	-	TRBJ1-2	-	TGTGCCAGTAGTTCCTACCGATCCGCGATGTATGGCTACACCTTC	CASSSYRSAMYGYTF
TRBV30	-	TRBJ2-1	TRBD2	TGTGCCTGGAGTGGAAGCGGGAGGGGTGAGCAGTTCTTC	CAWSGSGRGEQFF
TRBV25-1	few	TRBJ1-4	-	TGTGCCAGCAGTTACCATCAGGGGACTAATGAAAAACTGTTTTTT	CASSYHQGTNEKLFF